This T cell receptor (beta chain) was captured in a study of T cell changes during pregnancy in multiple sclerosis. Libraries were prepared by immunoSEQ multiplex PCR; TCRdb keeps only in-frame clonotypes and omits some of them. The sample contains 11,000 or so clones, approximately 84% of which appear only once. V shed 2 bases and J shed 2 bases, with 7 bases lying between them. CDR1 is GTSNPN, CDR2 SVGIG, per germline (reference sequence). This CDR3 has 13 amino acids. The clonotype comes from a female donor in good health, enrolled as a control in a pregnancy study. This sample comprised CD8+ T cells from peripheral blood mononuclear cells, obtained after pregnancy. The gene calls are TRBV30 and TRBJ1-3; unclear D gene. CDR3 loop: CAWSLFTGNTIYF. CDR3 DNA: TGTGCCTGGAGTCTTTTTACTGGAAACACCATATATTTT.